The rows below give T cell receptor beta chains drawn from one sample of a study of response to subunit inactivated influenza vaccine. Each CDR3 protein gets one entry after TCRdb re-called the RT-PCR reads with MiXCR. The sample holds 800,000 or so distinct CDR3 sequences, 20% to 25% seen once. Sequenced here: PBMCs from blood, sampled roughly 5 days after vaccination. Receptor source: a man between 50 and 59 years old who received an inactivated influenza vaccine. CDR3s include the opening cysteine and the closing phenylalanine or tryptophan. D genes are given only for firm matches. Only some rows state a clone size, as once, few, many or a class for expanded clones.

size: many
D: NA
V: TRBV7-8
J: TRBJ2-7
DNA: TGTGCCAGCAGCCAAAGCGGATTCTCCTACGAGCAGTACTTC
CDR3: CASSQSGFSYEQYF

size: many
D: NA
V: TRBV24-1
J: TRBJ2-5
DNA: TGTGCCACCAGTGACGGGGACACGCTCCAAGAGACCCAGTACTTC
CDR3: CATSDGDTLQETQYF

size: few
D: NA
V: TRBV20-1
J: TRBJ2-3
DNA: TGCAGTGCTAGAGAGGTGCGTGCGGATACGCAGTATTTT
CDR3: CSAREVRADTQYF

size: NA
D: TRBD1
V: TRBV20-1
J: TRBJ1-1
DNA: TGCAGTGCTAGAGATCTTTTTGGACAGGGGACCACTGAAGCTTTCTTT
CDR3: CSARDLFGQGTTEAFF

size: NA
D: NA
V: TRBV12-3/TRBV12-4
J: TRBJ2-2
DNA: TGTGCCAGCAGCAAATCTCTGGGAGTAACCGGGGAGCTGTTTTTT
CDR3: CASSKSLGVTGELFF

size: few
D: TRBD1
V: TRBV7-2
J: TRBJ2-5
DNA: TGTGCCAGCAGCTTAATTCCAGGGGGCAGGGAGACCCAGTACTTC
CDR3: CASSLIPGGRETQYF

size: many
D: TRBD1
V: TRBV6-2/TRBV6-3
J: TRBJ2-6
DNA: TGTGCCAGCAGTTACTCGAGCAGGGGGCACTTCTCTGGGGCCAACGTCCTGACTTTC
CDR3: CASSYSSRGHFSGANVLTF

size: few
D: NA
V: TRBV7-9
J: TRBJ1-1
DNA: TGTGCCAGCAGCGGCCGGGACTCCTGGTCAGCTTTCTTT
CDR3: CASSGRDSWSAFF

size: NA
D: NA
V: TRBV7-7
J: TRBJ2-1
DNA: TGTGCTAGCAGCTTATATCAGGGCCACAATGAGCAGTTCTTC
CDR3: CASSLYQGHNEQFF

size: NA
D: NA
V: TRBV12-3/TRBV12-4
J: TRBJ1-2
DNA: TGTGCCAGCAGTTTATTTGAAAGGGCCAAAGGCTACACCTTC
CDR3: CASSLFERAKGYTF

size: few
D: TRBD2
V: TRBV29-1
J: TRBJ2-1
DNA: TGCAGCGTTGAGGGACTAGATCTAACCAATGAGCAGTTCTTC
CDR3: CSVEGLDLTNEQFF

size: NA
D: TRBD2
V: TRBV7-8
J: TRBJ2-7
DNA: TGTGCCAGCAGCCCGTGGACTAGCGCCCCATACGAGCAGTACTTC
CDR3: CASSPWTSAPYEQYF

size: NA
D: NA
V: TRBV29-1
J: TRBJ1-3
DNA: TGCAGCGTTGAGTACGGGGTTTCCGGAAACACCATATATTTT
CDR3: CSVEYGVSGNTIYF

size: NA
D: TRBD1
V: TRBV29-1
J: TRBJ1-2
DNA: TGCAGCGCCAACAGGGGTTCTGGCTATGGCTACACCTTC
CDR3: CSANRGSGYGYTF